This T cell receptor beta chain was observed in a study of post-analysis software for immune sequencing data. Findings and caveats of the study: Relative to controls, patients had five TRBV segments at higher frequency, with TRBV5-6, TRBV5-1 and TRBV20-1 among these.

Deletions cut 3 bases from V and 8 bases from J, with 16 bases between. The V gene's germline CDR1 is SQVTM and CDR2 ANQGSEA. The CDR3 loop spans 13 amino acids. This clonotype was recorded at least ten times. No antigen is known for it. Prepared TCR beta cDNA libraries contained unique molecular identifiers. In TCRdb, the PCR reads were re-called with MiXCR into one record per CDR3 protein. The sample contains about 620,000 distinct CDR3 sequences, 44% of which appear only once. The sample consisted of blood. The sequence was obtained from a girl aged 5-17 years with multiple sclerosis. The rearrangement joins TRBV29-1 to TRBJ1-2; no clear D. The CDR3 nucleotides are TGCAGCGTTGACAAACCGAATGGTCTAGGCTACACCTTC. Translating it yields CSVDKPNGLGYTF.